The TCR beta chain under discussion was sequenced for a study of blood T cell repertoires in COVID-19. In the study overall: The United States, Italy and Spain supplied acute and convalescent COVID-19 samples. Sources were T cells, B-cell-depleted T cells, or PBMCs; the material itself was cDNA or gDNA.

How the authors handled the data: The assay estimated nucleated cells by amplifying reference gene primers. Produced via immunoSEQ multiplex PCR; TCRdb's table is partial and in-frame only. The V and J calls and clone size were taken over from that table, and D and trimming were inferred from the DNA. The sample has under 80,000 clones, roughly 85% seen once. This CDR3 has 15 amino acids. V was pared by 0 bases and J by 4 bases, with 12 bases between. Looked up from germline, CDR1 is SGHTA and CDR2 is FQGNSA. This receptor was taken from a human donor in a cohort sampled during active COVID-19. Input material: peripheral blood. J is TRBJ1-1 and V is TRBV7-2, with a tentative D call TRBD1 (6 bases). CDR3 in amino acids: CASSLAGTPATEAFF. CDR3 coding DNA: TGTGCCAGCAGCTTAGCGGGGACACCTGCCACTGAAGCTTTCTTT.